This entry features one TCR beta chain sequence. PCRs were each spiked with synthetic TCR analog templates. Repertoires were generated with immunoSEQ multiplex PCR, while TCRdb's copy carries only in-frame clones and drops some. Among around 120,000 clones listed, around 82% were seen once. This CDR3 has 14 amino acids. The germline V and J ends were trimmed by 0 bases and 0 bases, with 6 bases remaining between them. Germline V lookup: CDR1 SGHDT, CDR2 YYEEEE. The sample originates from a study of PD-L1 blockade in urothelial cancer. Study information: As for prior chemotherapy regimens, patients had received 0 to 3. Each blood sample yielded a median of 141,255 T cells. At 3 weeks (second dose) and 6 weeks after starting treatment, blood was analyzed.

This sequence originates from a man in his fifties with urothelial cancer. This chain uses TRBV5-6 with TRBJ1-1; the D is unclear. This sample comprised PBMCs, obtained around atezolizumab (anti-PD-L1) treatment. The CDR3 DNA reads as TGTGCCAGCAGCTTGGTGTCCGTGAACACTGAAGCTTTCTTT. This encodes CASSLVSVNTEAFF. Full variable domain (remainder filled in from reference TRBV5-6 and TRBJ1-1): DAGVTQSPTHLIKTRGQQVTLRCSPKSGHDTVSWYQQALGQGPQFIFQYYEEEERQRGNFPDRFSGHQFPNYSSELNVNALLLGDSALYLCASSLVSVNTEAFFGQGTRLTVV.